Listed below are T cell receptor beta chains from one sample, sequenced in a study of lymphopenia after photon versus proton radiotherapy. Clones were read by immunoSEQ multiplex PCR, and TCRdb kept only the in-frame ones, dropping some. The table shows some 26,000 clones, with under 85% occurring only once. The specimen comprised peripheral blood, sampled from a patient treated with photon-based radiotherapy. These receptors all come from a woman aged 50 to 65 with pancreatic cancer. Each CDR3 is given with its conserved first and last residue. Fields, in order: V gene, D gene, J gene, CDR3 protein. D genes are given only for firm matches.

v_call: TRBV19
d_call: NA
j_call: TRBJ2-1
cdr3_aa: CASSPGNEQFF

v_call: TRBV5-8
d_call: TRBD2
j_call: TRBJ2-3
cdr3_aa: CASSLPAGGEDTQYF

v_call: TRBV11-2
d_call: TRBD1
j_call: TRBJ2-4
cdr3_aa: CASSLGGQGESKNIQYF

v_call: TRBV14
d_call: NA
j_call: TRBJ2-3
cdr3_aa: CASSQDTTRTDTQYF

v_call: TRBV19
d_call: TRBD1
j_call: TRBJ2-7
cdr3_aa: CASSDPGTGGSYEQYF

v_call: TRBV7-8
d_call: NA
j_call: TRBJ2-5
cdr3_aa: CASTPKRVGETQYF

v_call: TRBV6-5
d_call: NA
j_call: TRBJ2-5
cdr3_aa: CASSLARGRGQETQYF

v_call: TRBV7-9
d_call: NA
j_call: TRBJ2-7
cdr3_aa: CASSLNRGRRVEQYF

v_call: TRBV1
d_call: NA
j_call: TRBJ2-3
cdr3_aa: CTSSPPADTQYF

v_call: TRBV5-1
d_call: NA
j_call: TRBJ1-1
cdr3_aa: CASSFGDTEAFF

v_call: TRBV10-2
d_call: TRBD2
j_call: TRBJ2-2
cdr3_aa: CASTRLAGLVGTGELFF

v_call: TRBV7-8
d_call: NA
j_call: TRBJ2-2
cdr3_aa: CASSLSGRRDTGELFF

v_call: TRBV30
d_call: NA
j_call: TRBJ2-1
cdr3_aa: CAWRRPLSYNEQFF

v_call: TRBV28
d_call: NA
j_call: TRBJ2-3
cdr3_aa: CASSLYNTQYF

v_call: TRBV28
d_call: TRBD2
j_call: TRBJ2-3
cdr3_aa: CASSTPSSGRAPDTQYF

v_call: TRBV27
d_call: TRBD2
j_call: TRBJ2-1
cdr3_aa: CASSGGLAGFGEQFF

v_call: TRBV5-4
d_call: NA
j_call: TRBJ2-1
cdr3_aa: CAGSAVLYNEQFF

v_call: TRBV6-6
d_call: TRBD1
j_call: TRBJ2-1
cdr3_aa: CASSYRRDRDNEQFF

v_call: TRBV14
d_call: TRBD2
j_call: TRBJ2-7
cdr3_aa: CATITDRTSGTGEQYF

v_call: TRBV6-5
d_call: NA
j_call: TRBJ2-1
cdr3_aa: CASSHRDSYNEQFF

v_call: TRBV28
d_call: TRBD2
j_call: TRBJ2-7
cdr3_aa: CASRARTSGSLRGYEQYF

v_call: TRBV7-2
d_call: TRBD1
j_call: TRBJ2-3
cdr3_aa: CASDLGQANTDTQYF

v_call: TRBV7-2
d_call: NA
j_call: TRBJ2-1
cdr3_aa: CASSLVGEIYNEQFF

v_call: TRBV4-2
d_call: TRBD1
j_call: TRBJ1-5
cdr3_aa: CASSKTGGNQPQHF

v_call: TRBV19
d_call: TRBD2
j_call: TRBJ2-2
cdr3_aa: CATPRAGGRLAGDTGELFF

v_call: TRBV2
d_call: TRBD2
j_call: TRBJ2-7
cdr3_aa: CASKRERTSGRETPYEQYF

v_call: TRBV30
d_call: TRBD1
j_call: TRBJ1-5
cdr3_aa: CAWSWAGHTGGQPQHF

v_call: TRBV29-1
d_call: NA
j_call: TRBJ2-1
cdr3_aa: CSVAAGRREQFF

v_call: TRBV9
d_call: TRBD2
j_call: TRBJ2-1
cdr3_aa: CASSVDTSGRFYNEQFF

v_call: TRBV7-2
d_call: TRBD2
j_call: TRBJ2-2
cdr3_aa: CASSPSSGWNTGELFF

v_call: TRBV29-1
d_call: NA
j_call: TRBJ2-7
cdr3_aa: CSVSRDGTYEQYF

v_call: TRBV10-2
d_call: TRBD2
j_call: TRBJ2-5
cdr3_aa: CASSANAGGAGAQYF

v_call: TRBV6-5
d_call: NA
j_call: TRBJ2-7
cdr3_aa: CASSYSTGSTYEQYF

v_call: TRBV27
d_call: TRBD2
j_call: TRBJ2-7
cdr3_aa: CASNSLAPAGGTYEQYF

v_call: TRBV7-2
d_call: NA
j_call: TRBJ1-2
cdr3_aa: CASSSPRDRPNYGYTF

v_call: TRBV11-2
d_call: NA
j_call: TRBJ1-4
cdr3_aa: CASSLWANEKLFF

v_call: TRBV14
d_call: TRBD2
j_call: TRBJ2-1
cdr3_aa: CASSQVAGAEQFF